This T cell receptor (beta chain) came from a study of blood T cell repertoires in COVID-19. From germline, CDR1 is SEHNR and CDR2 FQNEAQ (reference sequence). The length of the CDR3 is 14 residues. With 4 bases removed from V and 8 bases from J, the gap between germline ends came to 17 bases. Per the original data handling: From reference gene primer amplification, estimates of nucleated cell counts were derived. The data were produced by immunoSEQ multiplex PCR, yet TCRdb's version contains in-frame clones alone and is incomplete. V and J calls and clone size come straight from that table; D and trimming were deduced from the DNA. Counted here are fewer than 700,000 clones, about 89% occurring once; the ten biggest clones make up around 8%.

The clonotype originates from a woman between 45 and 60 years old with COVID-19, enrolled during active disease. What was sequenced was peripheral blood. This chain links TRBV7-9 with TRBJ1-2, with TRBD1 as a possible D gene (5 bases). The CDR3 is CASSSRGRGDGYTF. The CDR3 nucleotides are TGTGCCAGCAGCTCACGTGGGCGGGGGGACGGCTACACCTTC.